This T cell receptor beta chain derives from a study of T-cell reconstitution after alpha-beta-depleted transplantation in children. Findings and limits, study-wide: Some patients owed their high day-60 TCRbeta diversity to surviving recipient T cells and thymic progenitors. Several hundred expanded graft clones reportedly gave rise to the alpha-beta T cells present about two months after transplant. At the one-year point after transplant, T-cell counts and TCRbeta diversity were found to come mostly from T cells that had been newly produced.

The CDR3 is 16 amino acids. Germline V lookup: CDR1 SEHNR, CDR2 FQNEAQ (reference sequence). The junction had 9 bases not matched to a gene; V was cut back by 3 bases and J by 5 bases. Unique molecular identifiers tagged the TCRbeta library. Each CDR3 protein gets one entry after TCRdb re-called the PCR reads with MiXCR. The sample holds hundreds of thousands of distinct CDR3 sequences, roughly 16% seen once. Comments on this clonotype: The antigen remains undetermined.

The receptor was isolated from a male patient younger than 18 who had a stem cell transplant for acute lymphoblastic leukemia, so the T cells may come from the graft donor. The chain employs TRBV7-9 and TRBJ2-1, with 8 bases that match TRBD2. This material consisted of PBMCs, mostly from graft donor cells, taken 360 days after TCRalphabeta/CD19-depleted stem cell transplant. The CDR3 region is CASSLVQGLENNEQFF. In DNA form, the CDR3 reads TGTGCCAGCAGCTTGGTTCAGGGACTAGAAAACAATGAGCAGTTCTTC. Filled out from reference TRBV7-9 and TRBJ2-1, the complete variable domain reads DTGVSQNPRHKITKRGQNVTFRCDPISEHNRLYWYRQTLGQGPEFLTYFQNEAQLEKSRLLSDRFSAERPKGSFSTLEIQRTEQGDSAMYLCASSLVQGLENNEQFFGPGTRLTVL.